This TCR beta chain derives from a study of high-grade serous ovarian cancer treatment subgroups (dated by TCRdb to about 2021). Turning to the overall study: On average, sequencing produced roughly 14,000 reads and approximately 7,500 unique TCR beta rearrangements for each sample. TCR beta repertoires were profiled in patients with high-grade serous ovarian cancer who were grouped, under a laparoscopic triage algorithm, by complete gross resection or by neoadjuvant chemotherapy response. The approximately 30-patient cohort included 10 patients with no residual disease after primary surgery (R0), 10 excellent NACT responders, and 10 poor NACT responders. In total there were 95 or so samples, since every patient provided one primary tumor sample and two metastatic tumor samples.

The CDR3 numbers 14 residues from cysteine through phenylalanine. The kept DNA is CDR3 alone, 42 bases in frame from the first base. CDR1 is given as GTSNPN and CDR2 as SVGIG, both from the germline V gene (reference sequence). V has 4 bases trimmed and J has 4 bases trimmed; junction bases matching no gene number 5. What the research found in general, with its limitations: Tumors from the same patient had repertoire similarity ranging from about 0.095 to 0.79, while tumors from different patients showed almost no similarity. Neoantigen level correlated positively with TCR clonal relatedness, and copy number variation and mutation load from whole-genome sequencing showed a positive trend with TCR clonal relatedness. Bulk tumor TCR sequencing lacked spatial information, limiting insight into HGSC tumor complexity and diversity. TCR repertoire analyses were focused on CDR3, and CDR1 and CDR2 were not analyzed.

High-throughput TCR profiling via ImmunoSEQ was performed on the approximately 95 tumor samples. The authors' pipeline ran thus. The repertoire diversity metrics included richness (unique productive sequences), clonality, evenness and relatedness, and the Bhattacharyya coefficient was used to measure similarity between samples. A sensitivity analysis that removed TCRs with fewer than two reads produced consistent conclusions. TCRdb holds this immuneACCESS table with in-frame rearrangements only. Some clones are missing; in checked studies, unresolved V genes explain under half, and the rest has no known cause. V and J calls and clone size are as listed in that table; D and trimming were resolved from the DNA. Recorded for this sample are 1,700 or so clones; roughly four fifths of them occurred a single time. About 13% of the sample comes from the top ten. The tumor samples were collected prior to definitive surgery or chemotherapy. Genomic DNA extraction was performed by the MD Anderson Biospecimen Extraction Resource, and TCR sequencing was carried out by the MD Anderson Cancer Genomics Laboratory.

In regard to this clone: Its antigen remains undetermined. No much larger clone is present one base from it, and per-base qualities are unavailable.

The sequence came from a human donor with high-grade serous ovarian cancer. The source material was tumor tissue. The sequence joins TRBV30 to TRBJ1-3, with 9 bases matching TRBD1. The DNA reads TGTGCCTGGAACACCGGGACAGGGGGAAACACCATATATTTT. It translates as CAWNTGTGGNTIYF.